Below, 13 T cell receptor beta chains from the same sample are listed, as sequenced in a study of blood T cells in healthy people across ages. With a J-beta primer mix and a sample-barcoded 5' primer, a second PCR ran about 7 to 11 cycles. TCRdb re-called the 5' RACE reads with MiXCR, one entry per CDR3 protein. The data hold over a million distinct CDR3 sequences, with 35% to 45% observed a single time. Material: blood. The source of these receptors is a woman between 18 and 29 years old in good health.

A few counts support this clonotype. The chain links TRBV11-2 to TRBJ1-3; D perhaps matches TRBD1 (6 bases). The germline V gene encodes CDR1 SGHAT and CDR2 FQNNGV. There are 16 residues in the CDR3. V was pared by 5 bases and J by 4 bases, with 18 bases between. The CDR3 nucleotides read TGTGCCAGCAGCCCCTTTGGCGGGACAACGGGAAACACCATATATTTT. This sequence encodes CASSPFGGTTGNTIYF.

The chain carries TRBV20-1 and TRBJ2-6, with D possibly matching TRBD2 (7 bases). Trimming pared 5 bases from V and 5 bases from J, leaving 13 bases between. The V gene's germline CDR1 is DFQATT and CDR2 SNEGSKA (reference sequence). This CDR3 spans 14 amino acids. CDR3 DNA sequence: TGCAGTGCTTTCCCGGGGGGCCGGGCCAACGTCCTGACTTTC. This sequence encodes CSAFPGGRANVLTF.

The chain is built from TRBV10-3 and TRBJ2-2; 7 nucleotides align to TRBD1. Germline V gives CDR1 ENHRY, CDR2 SYGVKD. The CDR3 contains 14 residues. V lost 10 bases and J lost 0; bases outside the gene matches: 5. The CDR3 region is CATRDSSNTGELFF. The DNA of the CDR3 is TGTGCCACCAGGGACAGCTCGAACACCGGGGAGCTGTTTTTT.

This clonotype was seen only a few times. The chain joins TRBV7-3 to TRBJ2-3; D call uncertain. The CDR3 consists of 15 residues. The V gene's germline CDR1 is SGHTA and CDR2 FQGTGA. V dropped 0 bases and J dropped 0 bases, with 7 bases sitting between them. The CDR3 sequence is CASSLTATSTDTQYF. The CDR3 DNA sequence: TGTGCCAGCAGCTTAACGGCGACTAGCACAGATACGCAGTATTTT. Looking up the rest from reference TRBV7-3 and TRBJ2-3 gives the full variable domain: GAGVSQTPSNKVTEKGKYVELRCDPISGHTALYWYRQSLGQGPEFLIYFQGTGAADDSGLPNDRFFAVRPEGSVSTLKIQRTERGDSAVYLCASSLTATSTDTQYFGPGTRLTVL.

This sequence joins TRBV15 and TRBJ2-1, with TRBD2 identical over 8 bases. V lost 0 bases to trimming and J lost 0 bases; unmatched junction nucleotides: 4. The CDR3 is 17 amino acids. The germline V gene encodes CDR1 LNHNV and CDR2 YYDKDF (reference sequence). CDR3 nucleotide sequence: TGTGCCACCAGCAGAGATGGCGCGGGGGGCTCCTACAATGAGCAGTTCTTC. This sequence encodes CATSRDGAGGSYNEQFF.

The DNA of the CDR3 is TGTGCCAGCAGTTTACTCACCTACTCTGGGGCCAACGTCCTGACTTTC. Amino acids: CASSLLTYSGANVLTF. The V call is TRBV27, the J call TRBJ2-6, with D uncertain. Germline V lookup: CDR1 MNHEY, CDR2 SMNVEV (reference sequence). This CDR3 region has 16 residues. The V and J ends lost 2 bases and 0 bases respectively, with 8 bases between them.

The table lists this clonotype with a few counts. The CDR3 here is CSVRTGSDTQYF. The CDR3 bases are TGCAGCGTACGGACAGGGTCGGATACGCAGTATTTT. V is TRBV29-1 and J is TRBJ2-3; TRBD1 matches at 8 bases. Germline lookup yields CDR1 SQVTM and CDR2 ANQGSEA. CDR3 size: 12 residues. With 6 bases clipped from V and 6 bases from J, the junction kept 5 bases outside the gene matches.

Notes on this clonotype: The junction and the germline gene differ at one end; a read error may be behind it. This chain connects TRBV5-1 to TRBJ2-1, with D possibly matching TRBD2 (5 bases). CDR1 is SGHRS, CDR2 YFSETQ, per germline. The CDR3 loop spans 12 amino acids. The CDR3 loop reads CASNLAGNGQFF. In nucleotides, the CDR3 is TGCGCCAGCAACTTGGCGGGCAACGGGCAGTTCTTC.

This clonotype was counted between two and nine times. The V gene is TRBV10-3, the J gene TRBJ1-4, with 12 nucleotides matching TRBD1. V gave up 6 bases and J gave up 4 bases; unmatched junction bases: 9. This CDR3 has 17 residues. The germline CDR1 and CDR2 sequences are ENHRY and SYGVKD. The CDR3 region has the DNA TGTGCCATCAGCCCGGGACAGGGGGCGCAGGGTAATGAAAAACTGTTTTTT. Translating gives CAISPGQGAQGNEKLFF.

CDR3 loop: CASSLGQSERETQYF. DNA for the CDR3: TGCGCCAGCAGTTTGGGACAATCAGAGAGGGAGACCCAGTACTTC. The chain couples TRBV10-2 to TRBJ2-4, with D perhaps matching TRBD1 (6 bases). The end of the DNA is better explained by TRBJ2-5, so the J call may be wrong. Germline V CDR1 and CDR2: WSHSY, SAAADI. The CDR3 runs to 15 residues.

In this sample, this clonotype turned up a few times. The rearrangement joins TRBV12-3 or TRBV12-4 to TRBJ1-1; D remains unclear. The V end lost 8 bases, the J end lost 1 base, and 17 bases lay between the germline ends. The CDR3 is 15 amino acids. CDR3 bases: TGTGCCAGCGGACCCCTCCGTACTGGGAACACTGAAGCTTTCTTT. Its protein product is CASGPLRTGNTEAFF.

The chain carries TRBV5-1 and TRBJ2-5; 10 positions match TRBD2. From germline, CDR1 is SGHRS and CDR2 YFSETQ. The junction had 4 bases not matched to a gene; V was cut back by 0 bases and J by 5 bases. The CDR3 has 15 amino acids. The CDR3 DNA reads as TGCGCCAGCAGCTTGGAGGCTAGCGGGAGTGAGACCCAGTACTTC. This sequence encodes CASSLEASGSETQYF.

This clonotype came up a few times. Here the CDR3 reads CASSYMDFKEFF. CDR3 sequence (DNA): TGTGCCAGCAGTTACATGGACTTCAAGGAGTTCTTC. V gene TRBV2 combines with J gene TRBJ2-1; D is perhaps TRBD2 (5 bases). The germline V gene has CDR1 SNHLY and CDR2 FYNNEI. Trimming stripped 5 bases from V and 14 bases from J, with 16 bases between. This CDR3 has 12 residues.